This passage covers 12 T cell receptor beta chains from one sample sequenced in a study of T cell repertoires in cytomegalovirus infection. TCRdb redid the calling of the reads with MiXCR, one entry per CDR3 protein. This sample has 100,000 to 150,000 distinct CDR3 sequences, with 25% to 35% found just once. The antigens for these receptors are not known. The sequencing here drew on CD8+ T cells from cultured PBMCs, taken from culture after CMV antigen stimulation. The receptors originated from a human donor in good health (CMV status not recorded). Some clones in this sample may be carry-over from other donors' samples.

This chain joins TRBV25-1 and TRBJ2-1, with D possibly TRBD2 on 7 matching bases. Trimming stripped 0 bases from V and 0 bases from J, with 21 bases between. CDR1 MGHDK and CDR2 SYGVNS come from the germline V gene. CDR3 length: 20 residues. The CDR3 loop reads CASSEYFVGGGTSSYNEQFF. CDR3 nucleotide sequence: TGTGCCAGCAGTGAATATTTCGTCGGCGGGGGCACGAGCTCCTACAATGAGCAGTTCTTC.

There are many counts of this clonotype. J is TRBJ2-7 and V is TRBV7-2; 14 bases match TRBD2. CDR1 and CDR2 from the germline V gene are SGHTA and FQGNSA. The CDR3 length is 20 residues. The trim removed 5 bases at V and 0 bases at J, leaving 15 bases unmatched. CDR3 sequence reads: CASSPEETSGGATSSYEQYF. In DNA form, the CDR3 reads TGTGCCAGCAGCCCAGAGGAGACTAGCGGGGGGGCGACGAGCTCCTACGAGCAGTACTTC.

This chain links TRBV20-1 with TRBJ2-3; perhaps D is TRBD1 or TRBD2 (5 bases each). The length of the CDR3 is 15 residues. Trimming removed 1 base from V and 1 base from J, with 12 bases in between. CDR1 and CDR2 (germline): DFQATT, SNEGSKA (reference sequence). CDR3 DNA: TGCAGTGCTAGAGGGGACGGCTCCCGCACAGATACGCAGTATTTT. The encoded protein is CSARGDGSRTDTQYF.

This clonotype was seen a single time. CDR3 sequence reads: CASSTPPWDRVDTGELFF. The CDR3 DNA reads TGTGCCAGTAGCACTCCCCCCTGGGACAGGGTTGACACCGGGGAGCTGTTTTTT. The V call is TRBV19, the J call TRBJ2-2; 9 bases align to TRBD1. CDR1 is LNHDA, CDR2 SQIVND, per germline (reference sequence). The CDR3 is 18 amino acids. The J segment lost 3 bases and the V segment lost 6 bases, leaving 14 bases of the junction unmatched.

To note about this clonotype: A junction end diverges from the germline sequence, so it may reflect a read error. The chain couples TRBV5-1 to TRBJ2-2; 10 bases align to TRBD2. Germline assignment: CDR1 SGHRS and CDR2 YFSETQ. The CDR3 has 17 residues. For the CDR3, the DNA is TGCGCCGGCAGCTGGACGACTAGCGGGTCGAACACCGGGGAGCTGTTTTTT. It specifies CAGSWTTSGSNTGELFF.

This chain joins TRBV6-1 and TRBJ1-1, with D perhaps TRBD1 (6 bases). Trimming took 7 bases from V and 2 from J, leaving 17 bases between them. The CDR3 covers 15 residues. Germline CDR1 reads MNHNS; CDR2 reads SASEGT. CDR3 region: CASNTQRGLNTEAFF. The CDR3 nucleotides are TGTGCCAGCAATACCCAACGGGGGCTAAACACTGAAGCTTTCTTT.

The J gene is TRBJ2-1, the V gene TRBV27; D is perhaps TRBD1 or TRBD2 (5 bases each). Germline CDR1 is MNHEY and CDR2 is SMNVEV (reference sequence). The CDR3 is 16 residues long. Trimming removed 2 bases at V and 0 bases at J, with 11 bases between. The CDR3 bases are TGTGCCAGCAGTTTAGACGGGGACCACTCCTACAATGAGCAGTTCTTC. It translates to CASSLDGDHSYNEQFF.

Only a few counts were recorded for this clonotype. V and J are TRBV27 and TRBJ2-3; a weak D match, TRBD1 (6 bases). CDR1 is MNHEY and CDR2 is SMNVEV in the germline V gene (reference sequence). This CDR3 spans 14 amino acids. V lost 8 bases, J lost 1 base, and 13 bases lay in between. The CDR3 bases are TGTGCCAGCGGGTCATGGACAGGCACAGATACGCAGTATTTT. It translates to CASGSWTGTDTQYF.

In this sample, this clonotype turned up a few times. The chain couples TRBV2 to TRBJ1-1; D is undetermined. V lost 6 bases and J lost 1, with 9 bases in between. The germline V gene has CDR1 SNHLY and CDR2 FYNNEI. The CDR3 is made up of 13 amino acids. The CDR3 region is CASSGPENTEAFF. DNA of the CDR3: TGTGCCAGCAGCGGACCGGAGAACACTGAAGCTTTCTTT.

This clonotype was seen more than once but under ten times. The chain couples TRBV6-2 or TRBV6-3 to TRBJ2-3, with D maybe TRBD1 (6 bases). Germline CDR1 and CDR2: MNHEY and SVGEGT. Trimming stripped 7 bases from V and 4 bases from J, with 12 bases between. This CDR3 spans 13 amino acids. CDR3 protein: CASKGVSADTQYF. CDR3 nucleotide sequence: TGTGCCAGCAAGGGGGTATCCGCAGATACGCAGTATTTT.

This clonotype appeared a few times. The V and J genes are TRBV12-3 or TRBV12-4 and TRBJ1-5; 8 bases are a match to TRBD1. V shed 6 bases and J 4 bases; nucleotides not matched to a gene: 8. The CDR3 has 15 residues. The CDR3: CASSPTGAGNQPQHF. CDR3 nucleotide sequence: TGTGCCAGCAGCCCGACAGGGGCCGGTAATCAGCCCCAGCATTTT.

This sequence joins TRBV7-8 and TRBJ2-1; 8 nucleotides align to TRBD2. Germline CDR1 reads SGHVS; CDR2 reads FQNEAQ. The ends lost 2 bases at V and 6 bases at J; junction bases unmatched: 6. The CDR3 is made up of 15 amino acids. For the CDR3, the DNA is TGTGCCAGCAGCTTATCCCGGGGGGGCCCCAATGAGCAGTTCTTC. It codes for CASSLSRGGPNEQFF.